The sequence of this TCR beta chain was determined in a study of blood T cell repertoires in COVID-19. For the study at large: The United States, Italy and Spain were the sources of the acute and convalescent COVID-19 samples.

The CDR3 runs to 12 residues. The ends were cut back, 7 bases at V and 0 bases at J, with 4 bases in the middle. Germline assignment: CDR1 ENHRY and CDR2 SYGVKD. Assay: immunoSEQ multiplex PCR; the TCRdb copy retains only in-frame clones and omits some. This table has 250,000 or so clones, approximately 90% appearing once. This TCR derives from a man aged 40-50 years who had been exposed to COVID-19. The J gene is TRBJ2-1, the V gene TRBV10-3; D is uncertain. Sequencing was performed on PBMCs or T cells enriched from blood (not recorded which). The CDR3 nucleotides read TGTGCCATCACAAACTCCTACAATGAGCAGTTCTTC. This gives the protein CAITNSYNEQFF.